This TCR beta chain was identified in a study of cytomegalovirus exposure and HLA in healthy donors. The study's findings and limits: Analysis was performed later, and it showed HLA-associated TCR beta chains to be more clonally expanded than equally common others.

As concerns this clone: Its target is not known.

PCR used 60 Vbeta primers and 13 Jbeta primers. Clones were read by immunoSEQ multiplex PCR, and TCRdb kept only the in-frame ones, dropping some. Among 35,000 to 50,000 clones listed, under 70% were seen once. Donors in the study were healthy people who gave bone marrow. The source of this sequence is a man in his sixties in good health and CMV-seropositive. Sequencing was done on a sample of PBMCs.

In nucleotides, the CDR3 is TGTGCCAGCAGAGCCCCCCTGCAGACCCAGTACTTC. Translation: CASRAPLQTQYF. The genes are TRBV11-2 and TRBJ2-5; D is ambiguous. This CDR3 has 12 residues. Germline CDR1 reads SGHAT; CDR2 reads FQNNGV. Trimming cost V 6 bases and J 6 bases, with 11 bases left between them.